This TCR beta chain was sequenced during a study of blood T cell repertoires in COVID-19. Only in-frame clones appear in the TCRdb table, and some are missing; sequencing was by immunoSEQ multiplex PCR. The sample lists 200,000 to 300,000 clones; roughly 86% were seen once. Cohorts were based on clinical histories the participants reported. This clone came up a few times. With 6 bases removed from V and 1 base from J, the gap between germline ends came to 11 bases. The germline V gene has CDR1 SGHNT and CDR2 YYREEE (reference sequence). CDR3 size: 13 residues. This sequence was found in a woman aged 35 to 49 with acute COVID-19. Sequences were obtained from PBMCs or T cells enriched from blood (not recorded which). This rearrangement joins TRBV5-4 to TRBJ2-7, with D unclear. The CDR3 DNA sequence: TGTGCCAGCACCCCCGACTCTTCCTACGAGCAGTACTTC. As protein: CASTPDSSYEQYF.